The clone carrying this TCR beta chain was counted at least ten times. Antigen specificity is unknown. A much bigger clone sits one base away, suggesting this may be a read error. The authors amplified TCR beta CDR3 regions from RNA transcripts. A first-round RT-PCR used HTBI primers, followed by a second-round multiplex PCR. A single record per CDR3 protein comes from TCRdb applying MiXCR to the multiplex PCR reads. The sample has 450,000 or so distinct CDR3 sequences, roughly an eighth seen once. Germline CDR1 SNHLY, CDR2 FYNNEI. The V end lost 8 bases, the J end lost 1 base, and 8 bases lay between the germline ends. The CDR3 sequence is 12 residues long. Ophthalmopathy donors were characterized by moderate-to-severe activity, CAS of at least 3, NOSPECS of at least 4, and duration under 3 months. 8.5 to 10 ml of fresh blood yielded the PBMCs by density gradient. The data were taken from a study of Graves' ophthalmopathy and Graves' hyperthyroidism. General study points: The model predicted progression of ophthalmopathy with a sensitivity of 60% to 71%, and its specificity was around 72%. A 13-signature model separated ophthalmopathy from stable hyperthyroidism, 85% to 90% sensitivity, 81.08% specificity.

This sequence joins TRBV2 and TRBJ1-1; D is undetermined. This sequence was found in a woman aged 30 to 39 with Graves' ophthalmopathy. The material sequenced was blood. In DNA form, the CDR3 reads TGTGCCAGCCGGGCCCCGAACACTGAAGCTTTCTTT. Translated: CASRAPNTEAFF.